Listed here are 9 T cell receptor beta chains from one sample, sequenced in a study of CD8+ T cells in alopecia areata. RNA was isolated and reverse transcribed to cDNA, the sequencing template. Clones were read by immunoSEQ multiplex PCR, and TCRdb kept only the in-frame ones, dropping some. Among roughly 4,200 clones listed, under 70% were seen once. Sequenced: skin. The receptors were gathered from a human donor in good health.

V gene TRBV4-1 combines with J gene TRBJ2-6; weak D call: TRBD2 (6 bases). The V end lost 0 bases, the J end lost 0 bases, and 12 bases lay between the germline ends. The CDR3 covers 18 residues. Germline CDR1 MGHRA, CDR2 YSYEKL. The CDR3 loop is CASSQDGGSYSGANVLTF. CDR3 bases: TGCGCCAGCAGCCAAGATGGGGGGAGCTACTCTGGGGCCAACGTCCTGACTTTC.

The chain is built from TRBV4-1 and TRBJ2-3, with D maybe TRBD1 (6 bases). This CDR3 has 16 residues. V lost 0 bases and J 6 bases, leaving 16 bases between the germline ends. Germline CDR1 is MGHRA and CDR2 is YSYEKL. DNA for the CDR3: TGCGCCAGCAGCCAAGAAGTAGGGAAGGGGGTCGATACGCAGTATTTT. This translates into CASSQEVGKGVDTQYF.

This clone was counted a few times. The chain carries TRBV30 and TRBJ2-7; TRBD2 might be the D (5 bases). Germline V gene data show CDR1 as GTSNPN and CDR2 as SVGIG (reference sequence). There are 14 residues in the CDR3. Trimming left V 1 base short and J 6 bases short, with 16 bases between. For the CDR3, the DNA is TGTGCCTGGAGTGGAGGGCCCCTCGGAGGCGAGCAGTACTTC. Its protein is CAWSGGPLGGEQYF.

The V and J genes are TRBV7-3 and TRBJ2-3; tentative D call: TRBD1 (6 bases). Germline CDR1 SGHTA, CDR2 FQGTGA. Trimming removed 4 bases at V and 2 bases at J, with 16 bases between. The CDR3 is made up of 16 amino acids. Here the CDR3 reads CASSSGDRINTDTQYF. The CDR3 DNA sequence: TGTGCCAGCAGCTCAGGGGACCGGATAAACACAGATACGCAGTATTTT. Full variable domain (remainder filled in from reference TRBV7-3 and TRBJ2-3): GAGVSQTPSNKVTEKGKYVELRCDPISGHTALYWYRQSLGQGPEFLIYFQGTGAADDSGLPNDRFFAVRPEGSVSTLKIQRTERGDSAVYLCASSSGDRINTDTQYFGPGTRLTVL.

V gene TRBV5-6 combines with J gene TRBJ2-1; 11 bases map to TRBD2. The germline gives CDR1 SGHDT, CDR2 YYEEEE. The V segment lost 3 bases and the J segment 9 bases; nucleotides outside the gene matches: 8. There are 15 residues in the CDR3. The CDR3 coding sequence is TGTGCCAGCAGCTCGTTAGCGGGAGGGGAGGTTGAGCAGTTCTTC. It specifies CASSSLAGGEVEQFF.

The V and J genes are TRBV28 and TRBJ2-7; 7 bases are shared with TRBD1. Germline CDR1 and CDR2: MDHEN and SYDVKM. The CDR3 runs to 13 residues. The trim removed 6 bases at V and 6 bases at J, leaving 8 bases unmatched. CDR3 loop: CASRQDRVREQYF. The CDR3 bases are TGTGCCAGCAGACAAGACAGGGTCCGCGAGCAGTACTTC. Looking up the rest from reference TRBV28 and TRBJ2-7 gives the full variable domain: DVKVTQSSRYLVKRTGEKVFLECVQDMDHENMFWYRQDPGLGLRLIYFSYDVKMKEKGDIPEGYSVSREKKERFSLILESASTNQTSMYLCASRQDRVREQYFGPGTRLTVT.

This clone was found a few times. The chain has TRBV5-4 and TRBJ2-7; 7 nucleotides match TRBD1. The germline CDR1 and CDR2 sequences are SGHNT and YYREEE (reference sequence). CDR3 length: 15 amino acids. Losses at the gene ends were 0 bases for V and 4 bases for J; bases not matched to a gene: 7. CDR3 loop: CASSLGTGERYEQYF. In DNA form, the CDR3 reads TGTGCCAGCAGCTTGGGTACAGGGGAGCGGTACGAGCAGTACTTC.

V usage is TRBV28 and J usage is TRBJ2-7; TRBD1 is a possible D gene (5 bases). Looked up from germline, CDR1 is MDHEN and CDR2 is SYDVKM. This CDR3 spans 14 amino acids. V lost 4 bases and J lost 1, with 11 bases in between. CDR3 nucleotide sequence: TGTGCCAGCAGTTCGGTCAGGGTATCCTACGAGCAGTACTTC. This gives the protein CASSSVRVSYEQYF. Variable domain in full (rest from reference TRBV28 and TRBJ2-7): DVKVTQSSRYLVKRTGEKVFLECVQDMDHENMFWYRQDPGLGLRLIYFSYDVKMKEKGDIPEGYSVSREKKERFSLILESASTNQTSMYLCASSSVRVSYEQYFGPGTRLTVT.

This clone was detected a few times. V usage is TRBV15 and J usage is TRBJ1-5, with 8 bases matching TRBD1. CDR1 and CDR2 (germline): LNHNV, YYDKDF (reference sequence). CDR3 size: 18 residues. V shed 0 bases, J shed 2 bases, and the junction held 9 bases outside the gene matches. The CDR3: CATSRDSSTGVGNQPQHF. Written as DNA, the CDR3 is TGTGCCACCAGCAGAGATTCTTCGACAGGGGTTGGCAATCAGCCCCAGCATTTT.